Reported below is one T cell receptor (beta chain). Generated by immunoSEQ multiplex PCR, the TCRdb table keeps only in-frame clones and is missing some. The sample records roughly 150,000 clones, more than 85% being singletons. The CDR3 length is 15 residues. The V and J ends lost 4 bases and 9 bases, in that order; junction bases with no gene match: 12. Per the germline V gene, CDR1 is MNHEY and CDR2 is SVGAGI. The record originates from a study of T cell responses to AZD1222 COVID-19 vaccine. The TCR was taken from an adult in good health. The chain links TRBV6-5 to TRBJ1-2; 9 bases map to TRBD1. The source material was peripheral blood, sampled on day 0 of AZD1222 vaccination. CDR3 sequence (DNA): TGTGCCAGCAGTTGGTCAACCGGGACAGGGAATAGCTACACCTTC. Translating it yields CASSWSTGTGNSYTF.